The clone carrying this T cell receptor beta chain has a handful of counts. TCRdb's copy holds only in-frame clones and misses some; the assay was immunoSEQ multiplex PCR. This sample has about 140,000 clones, with 84% found just once. From germline, CDR1 is SGHRS and CDR2 YFSETQ. The V gene end was trimmed by 6 bases and the J gene end by 4 bases; junction bases not matched to a gene: 15. CDR3 length: 16 amino acids. The data originate from a study of blood T cell repertoires in COVID-19. Turning to the study itself: Samples representing acute and convalescent COVID-19 were sourced from the United States, Italy and Spain.

The clonotype comes from a woman between 50 and 59 years old with acute COVID-19. V and J are TRBV5-1 and TRBJ1-1; 7 bases are a match to TRBD1. The sample was PBMCs or T cells enriched from blood (not recorded which). In DNA, the CDR3 is TGCGCCAGCACGTTGACAGGGATTGTCGGAATCACTGAAGCTTTCTTT. Its protein is CASTLTGIVGITEAFF.